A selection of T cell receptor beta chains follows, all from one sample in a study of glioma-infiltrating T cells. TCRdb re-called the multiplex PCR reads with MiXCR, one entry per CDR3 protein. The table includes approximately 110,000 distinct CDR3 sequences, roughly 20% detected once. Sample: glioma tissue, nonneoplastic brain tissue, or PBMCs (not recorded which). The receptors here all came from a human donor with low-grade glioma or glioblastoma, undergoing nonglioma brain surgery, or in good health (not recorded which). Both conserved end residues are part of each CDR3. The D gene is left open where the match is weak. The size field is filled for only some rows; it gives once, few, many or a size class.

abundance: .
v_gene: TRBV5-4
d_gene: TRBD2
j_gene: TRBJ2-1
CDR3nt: TGTGCCAGCAGCTTGTCTCTAGCGGGGGTGAGGAATGAGCAGTTCTTC
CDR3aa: CASSLSLAGVRNEQFF

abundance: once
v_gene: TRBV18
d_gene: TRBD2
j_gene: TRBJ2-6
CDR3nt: TGTGCCAGCTCACCGAGCAGGGAGGGAGAAGGGGCCAACGTCCTGACTTTC
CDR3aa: CASSPSREGEGANVLTF

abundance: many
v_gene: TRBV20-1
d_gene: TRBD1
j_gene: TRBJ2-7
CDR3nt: TGCAGTGCTAAGTTGGAGTCAGGGGGCGCAAACTACGAGCAGTACTTC
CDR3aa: CSAKLESGGANYEQYF

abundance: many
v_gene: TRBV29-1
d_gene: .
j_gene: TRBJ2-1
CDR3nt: TGCAGCGTTGACCGGGGGTACTCCTACAATGAGCAGTTCTTC
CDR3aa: CSVDRGYSYNEQFF

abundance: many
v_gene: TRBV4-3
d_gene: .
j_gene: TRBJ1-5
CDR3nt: TGCGCCAGCAGCCAAGATCACAGGGCGAGAGATCAGCCCCAGCATTTT
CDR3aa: CASSQDHRARDQPQHF

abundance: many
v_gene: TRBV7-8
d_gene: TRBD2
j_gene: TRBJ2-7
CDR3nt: TGTGCCAGCAGCTTCGATCAAGGACTAGCGGGGGACTACGAGCAGTACTTC
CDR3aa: CASSFDQGLAGDYEQYF

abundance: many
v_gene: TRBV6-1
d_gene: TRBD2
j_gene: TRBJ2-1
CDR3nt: TGTGCCAGCAGTGATAGCGGGACGTTACTAATTTACAATGAGCAGTTCTTC
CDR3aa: CASSDSGTLLIYNEQFF

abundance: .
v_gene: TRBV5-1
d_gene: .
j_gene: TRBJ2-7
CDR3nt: TGCGCCAGCAGCTTACCACGCGAAGAGCAGTACTTC
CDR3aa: CASSLPREEQYF

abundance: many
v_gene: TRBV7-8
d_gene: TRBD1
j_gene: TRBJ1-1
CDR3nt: TGTGCCAGCAGCTCGACAGGGCCGACTGAAGCTTTCTTT
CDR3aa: CASSSTGPTEAFF

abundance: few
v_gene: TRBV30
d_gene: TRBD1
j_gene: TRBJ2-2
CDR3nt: TGTGCCTGGGATCCGACAGGGGCCAACACCGGGGAGCTGTTTTTT
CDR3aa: CAWDPTGANTGELFF

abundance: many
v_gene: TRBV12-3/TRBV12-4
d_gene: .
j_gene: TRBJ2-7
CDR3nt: TGTGCCAGCAGACTGACAGTCACCAGCCACGAGCAGTACTTC
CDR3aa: CASRLTVTSHEQYF

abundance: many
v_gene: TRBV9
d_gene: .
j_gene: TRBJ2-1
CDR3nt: TGTGCCAGCAGCGTAGAATCTCTGAGAACCGAGCAGTTCTTC
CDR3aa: CASSVESLRTEQFF

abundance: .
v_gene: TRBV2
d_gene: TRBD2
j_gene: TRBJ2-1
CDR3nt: TGTGCCAGCAGTGAAGCTGGGTGCGGGAGTTACAATGAGCAGTTCTTC
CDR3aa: CASSEAGCGSYNEQFF

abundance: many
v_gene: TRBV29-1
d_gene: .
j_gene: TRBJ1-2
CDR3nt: TGCAGCGTTGAACTTTGGGATGGGGGCTACACCTTC
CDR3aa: CSVELWDGGYTF

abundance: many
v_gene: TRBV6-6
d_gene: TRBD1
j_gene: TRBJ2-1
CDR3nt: TGTGCCAGCAGTTACTCGAGTCCGTATCCGGGACAGGATGAGCAGTTCTTC
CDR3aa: CASSYSSPYPGQDEQFF

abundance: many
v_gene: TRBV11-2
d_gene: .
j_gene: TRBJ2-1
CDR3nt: TGTGCCAGCAGCTTAGGCGGGATATCCTACAATGAGCAGTTCTTC
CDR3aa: CASSLGGISYNEQFF

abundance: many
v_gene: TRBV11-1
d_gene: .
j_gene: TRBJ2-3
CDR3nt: TGTGCCAGCAGCGGCAGGGCGGCGGGGGCCACAGATACGCAGTATTTT
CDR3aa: CASSGRAAGATDTQYF

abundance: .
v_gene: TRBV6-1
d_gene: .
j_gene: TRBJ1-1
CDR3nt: TGTGCCAGCAGTGAAAGAGAGCATGAAGCTCTCTTT
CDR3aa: CASSEREHEALF

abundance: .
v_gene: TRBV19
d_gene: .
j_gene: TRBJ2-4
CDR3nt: TGTGCCAGTAAGGACAAAAACATTAAGTACTTC
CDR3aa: CASKDKNIKYF